Below, 5 T cell receptor beta chains from the same sample are listed, as sequenced in a study of cytomegalovirus exposure and HLA in healthy donors. Vbeta (60) and Jbeta (13) primers were used in the PCR. Profiling relied on immunoSEQ multiplex PCR, and the TCRdb table lists in-frame clones only, not all of them. In the table there are about 180,000 clones, around 76% of which are singletons. Sequenced input: PBMCs. These receptors originate from a man aged 40-49 years in good health and CMV-seronegative.

The V gene is TRBV21-1, the J gene TRBJ2-7; no DNA check was done on the table's D call, TRBD1. TRBV21-1 is a listed pseudogene. The CDR3 has 17 amino acids. The CDR3 is CASSKEIEGVSFHEQYF. The CDR3 DNA reads as TGTGCCAGCAGCAAAGAAATCGAAGGGGTTAGCTTCCACGAGCAGTACTTC.

This rearrangement joins TRBV21-1 to TRBJ1-2; TRBD1 reflects the table's D call only, with no check against the DNA. TRBV21-1 is reported as a pseudogene. The CDR3 sequence is 14 residues long. The CDR3 reads CASSKDRADYGYTF. The CDR3 region has the DNA TGTGCCAGCAGCAAAGACAGGGCTGACTATGGCTACACCTTC.

V gene TRBV6-5 combines with J gene TRBJ2-5; a weak D match, TRBD1 (5 bases). The CDR3 totals 14 residues. In germline, CDR1 is MNHEY, CDR2 SVGAGI. Trimming shortened V by 4 bases and J by 5 bases, and 14 bases separated the two germline ends. The CDR3 region is CASSLQDVYETQYF. The CDR3 bases are TGTGCCAGCAGTTTACAGGACGTTTATGAGACCCAGTACTTC.

This chain joins TRBV9 and TRBJ2-5; TRBD1 might be the D (5 bases). Germline values: CDR1 SGDLS, CDR2 YYNGEE. The V and J ends lost 3 bases and 3 bases respectively, with 6 bases between them. The CDR3 length is 12 residues. This CDR3 reads CASSAREETQYF. CDR3 DNA sequence: TGTGCCAGCAGCGCCAGGGAAGAGACCCAGTACTTC.

This clone was detected only a few times. The chain couples TRBV9 to TRBJ2-3; 7 nucleotides match TRBD1. V shed 0 bases, J shed 1 base, and the junction held 8 bases outside the gene matches. Germline values: CDR1 SGDLS, CDR2 YYNGEE. The length of the CDR3 is 17 residues. CDR3: CASSVDPGGFGTDTQYF. In DNA, the CDR3 is TGTGCCAGCAGCGTAGATCCAGGGGGATTCGGCACAGATACGCAGTATTTT.